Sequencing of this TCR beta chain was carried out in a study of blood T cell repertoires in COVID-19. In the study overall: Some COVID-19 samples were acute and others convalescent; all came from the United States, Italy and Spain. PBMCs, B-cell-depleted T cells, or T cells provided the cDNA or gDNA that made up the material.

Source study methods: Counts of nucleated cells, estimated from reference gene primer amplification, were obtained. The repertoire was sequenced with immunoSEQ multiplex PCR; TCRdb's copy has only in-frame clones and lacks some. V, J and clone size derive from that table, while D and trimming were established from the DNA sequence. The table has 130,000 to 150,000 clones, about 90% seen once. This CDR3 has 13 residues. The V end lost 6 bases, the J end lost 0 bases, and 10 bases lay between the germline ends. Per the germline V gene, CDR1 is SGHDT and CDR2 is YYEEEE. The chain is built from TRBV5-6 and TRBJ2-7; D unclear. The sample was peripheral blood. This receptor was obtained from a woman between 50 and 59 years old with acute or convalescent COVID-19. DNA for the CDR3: TGTGCCAGCACCATTTCCCACTCCTACGAGCAGTACTTC. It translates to CASTISHSYEQYF. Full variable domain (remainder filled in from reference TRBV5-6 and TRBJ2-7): DAGVTQSPTHLIKTRGQQVTLRCSPKSGHDTVSWYQQALGQGPQFIFQYYEEEERQRGNFPDRFSGHQFPNYSSELNVNALLLGDSALYLCASTISHSYEQYFGPGTRLTVT.